This T cell receptor (beta chain) appears in the sequencing data of a study of response to subunit inactivated influenza vaccine. Regarding the study as a whole: Seasonal influenza vaccination, on each occasion, was suggested by the authors to recruit few new T cells.

Trimming removed 1 base from V and 0 bases from J; junction bases left unmatched: 3. From germline, CDR1 is SGHRS and CDR2 YFSETQ. The length of the CDR3 is 15 residues. TCRdb processed the RT-PCR reads anew with MiXCR; each CDR3 protein has one entry. Here the sample spans about 540,000 distinct CDR3 sequences, approximately 24% being singletons. There are a few counts of this clonotype. What it binds is not known. The data also belong to a second study, concerning T cells expressing NK-cell markers. That report notes: TCR beta libraries carry UMIs added by 5'RACE template switching. HCMV seropositivity marked most of the eight sequenced donors; one was seronegative. The leading position in the CD3+CD56-NKG2C+ fraction of a handful of donors also went to these clonotypes. What remained unclear was the HCMV specificity of expanded NKG2C+ T cell clones.

The clonotype originates from a man aged 50 or older who received an inactivated influenza vaccine. The specimen comprised CD4+ T cells sorted from PBMCs, sampled 12 days after vaccination. This sequence joins TRBV5-1 and TRBJ1-2; TRBD1 agrees at 7 bases. This chain's CDR3 is CASSLFQGANYGYTF. In DNA, the CDR3 is TGCGCCAGCAGCTTGTTCCAGGGGGCTAACTATGGCTACACCTTC.